The present T cell receptor (beta chain) was sequenced within a study of neoadjuvant anti-PD-1 for oral cavity cancer. Across the study: Patients without progression got a fourth dose around day 43. Study-level findings and limits: Each response group had just three patients in TCR analyses.

Documented time point: after neoadjuvant nivolumab, at surgical resection. Concerning this clone itself: Its target is unknown.

The repertoire was sequenced with immunoSEQ multiplex PCR; TCRdb's copy has only in-frame clones and lacks some. Among about 24,000 clones, roughly 29% were seen once, and the ten largest hold more than 15%. The TCR sequence derives from a person between 40 and 85 years old with oral cavity squamous cell carcinoma. The specimen was tumor tissue, collected after nivolumab (anti-PD-1) treatment.

The CDR3 bases are TGTGCCAGCAGCTTAGGGACAGGGTCCGTTTCCTACGAGCAGTACTTC. Its translation is CASSLGTGSVSYEQYF. The V gene is TRBV7-8, the J gene TRBJ2-7; 8 nucleotides match TRBD1. V shed 1 base and J 1 base; nucleotides not matched to a gene: 6. This CDR3 is 16 amino acids long. CDR1 is SGHVS, CDR2 FQNEAQ, per germline.